The 20 T cell receptor beta chains presented below share a single source sample, sequenced in a study of T cells in Graves' hyperthyroidism and ophthalmopathy. TCR beta CDR3 region amplification was performed from RNA transcripts. First-round RT-PCR targeting the TCR CDR3 was performed with the HTBI primer set. One entry per CDR3 protein results from TCRdb running MiXCR on the multiplex PCR reads. Of approximately 490,000 distinct CDR3 sequences listed, 22% were seen once; the top ten hold around 50%. What was sequenced was blood. All receptors derive from a woman aged 70-85 years with Graves' ophthalmopathy.

V and J are TRBV4-1 and TRBJ2-5, with 9 bases lining up with TRBD1. CDR1 MGHRA and CDR2 YSYEKL come from the germline V gene. The junction had 9 bases not matched to a gene; V was cut back by 8 bases and J by 5 bases. There are 14 residues in the CDR3. DNA for the CDR3: TGCGCCAGCCGGATAGGGACAGGGAGCGAGACCCAGTACTTC. Translating gives CASRIGTGSETQYF.

This clonotype was found a few times. The J gene is TRBJ2-2, the V gene TRBV24-1; 13 bases align to TRBD2. In germline, CDR1 is KGHDR, CDR2 SFDVKD. This CDR3 region has 18 residues. The V segment lost 5 bases and the J segment 6 bases; nucleotides outside the gene matches: 11. This CDR3 reads CATSGAGLAGDGSGELFF. CDR3 nucleotides: TGTGCCACCAGTGGAGCAGGACTAGCGGGAGATGGATCCGGGGAGCTGTTTTTT.

A few counts support this clonotype. J is TRBJ2-1 and V is TRBV19; D is uncertain. Germline V gene sequence: CDR1 LNHDA, CDR2 SQIVND (reference sequence). The CDR3 is made up of 14 amino acids. The ends were cut back, 1 base at V and 5 bases at J, with 9 bases in the middle. The CDR3 DNA reads as TGTGCCAGTAGTATAGCGTTCTTAAACAATGAGCAGTTCTTC. Protein product: CASSIAFLNNEQFF.

With respect to this clonotype: One end of the junction is discordant with germline, which a read error may explain. The gene calls are TRBV6-1 and TRBJ1-4; D perhaps matches TRBD1 (6 bases). This CDR3 region has 15 residues. The V gene's germline CDR1 is MNHNS and CDR2 SASEGT. The CDR3 DNA reads TGTGCCAGCAGCCTCACGGACAGTTATAATGAAGAACTGTTTTTT. It codes for CASSLTDSYNEELFF.

This clonotype was counted ten times or more. The chain combines TRBV30 with TRBJ2-5, with 7 bases fitting TRBD2. The CDR3 consists of 12 residues. Germline assignment: CDR1 GTSNPN and CDR2 SVGIG (reference sequence). The ends lost 5 bases at V and 6 bases at J; junction bases unmatched: 6. The CDR3 is CAWGEGMKTQYF. In DNA form, the CDR3 reads TGTGCCTGGGGGGAGGGGATGAAGACCCAGTACTTC.

This clonotype was seen more than once but under ten times. J is TRBJ1-1 and V is TRBV19; D remains unclear. Germline V CDR1 and CDR2: LNHDA, SQIVND (reference sequence). CDR3 length: 13 amino acids. V lost 8 bases and J 3 bases, leaving 13 bases between the germline ends. CDR3 DNA: TGTGCCAGTTGCAGAGCCGGGTACACTGAAGCTTTCTTT. Protein sequence: CASCRAGYTEAFF.

The chain couples TRBV6-4 to TRBJ2-7; tentative D call: TRBD2 (6 bases). CDR3 length: 15 amino acids. Trimming cost V 3 bases and J 0 bases, with 12 bases left between them. Germline V gives CDR1 MRHNA, CDR2 SNTAGT. The CDR3, as DNA: TGTGCCAGCAGTGAGTTCGCGGGAAGCTCCTACGAGCAGTACTTC. It encodes CASSEFAGSSYEQYF.

The table lists this clonotype with a few counts. This chain uses TRBV6-1 with TRBJ2-2; D call uncertain. Germline V gives CDR1 MNHNS, CDR2 SASEGT. Between the trimmed V and J ends, which lost 4 bases and 8 bases, there was a span of 11 bases. CDR3 length equals 13 residues. CDR3 nucleotide sequence: TGTGCCAGCAGTGGGACCGTTCTGGGGGAGCTGTTTTTT. Its protein product is CASSGTVLGELFF.

The chain has TRBV12-5 and TRBJ2-2; no firm D call. The end of the DNA aligns better with TRBJ1-4, so the J call may be wrong. The CDR3 is 16 residues long. Germline V gene lookup returns CDR1 LGHNT and CDR2 FRNRAP. The CDR3 DNA is TGTGCTAGTGGTTTTAATCAGGACTCGGAACAAGAAAAACTGTTTTTT. Amino acids: CASGFNQDSEQEKLFF.

A remark on this clonotype: Being one base from a much bigger clone, this may be a read error. A read error is likely, as this CDR3 ends without the conserved phenylalanine or tryptophan. The chain links TRBV11-2 to TRBJ2-7; D remains ambiguous. The germline V gene encodes CDR1 SGHAT and CDR2 FQNNGV. With 1 base removed from V and 2 bases from J, the gap between germline ends came to 9 bases. The CDR3 spans 14 residues. CDR3 bases: TGTGCCAGCAGCTTAGTGGTCCAAGCCTACGAGCAGTACCTC. Protein sequence: CASSLVVQAYEQYL.

This clonotype was detected only a few times. The genes are TRBV20-1 and TRBJ2-3, with TRBD2 matching 9 bases. With 6 bases clipped from V and 5 bases from J, the junction kept 15 bases outside the gene matches. The CDR3 covers 16 residues. CDR1 and CDR2 (germline): DFQATT, SNEGSKA (reference sequence). The CDR3 sequence is CSAGGRGGRAKDTQYF. CDR3 coding DNA: TGCAGTGCGGGGGGTCGAGGCGGGAGGGCCAAAGATACGCAGTATTTT.

A note on this clonotype: The junction shows a germline mismatch at one end, possibly a read error. The chain carries TRBV2 and TRBJ1-2; the D is unclear. The CDR3 has 14 amino acids. CDR1 is SNHLY and CDR2 is FYNNEI in the germline V gene. CDR3 region: CASKGVGANHGYTF. The CDR3 DNA reads TGTGCCAGCAAGGGTGTAGGCGCTAACCATGGCTACACCTTC. Full variable domain (rest looked up from reference TRBV2 and TRBJ1-2): EPEVTQTPSHQVTQMGQEVILRCVPISNHLYFYWYRQILGQKVEFLVSFYNNEISEKSEIFDDQFSVERPDGSNFTLKIRSTKLEDSAMYFCASKGVGANHGYTFGSGTRLTVV.

This clonotype came up many times. This chain connects TRBV20-1 to TRBJ1-1; tentative D call: TRBD1 (5 bases). Germline-derived CDR1 and CDR2 are DFQATT and SNEGSKA (reference sequence). Trimming left V 6 bases short and J 5 bases short, with 19 bases between. This CDR3 is 14 amino acids long. CDR3 nucleotide sequence: TGCAGTGCCACCCGGGACCCCGCGGGGACTGAAGCTTTCTTT. The encoded protein is CSATRDPAGTEAFF.

The V gene is TRBV5-1, the J gene TRBJ1-5, with a possible D match to TRBD1 (6 bases). Germline V CDR1 and CDR2: SGHRS, YFSETQ. Trimming stripped 1 base from V and 1 base from J, with 9 bases between. This CDR3 has 15 amino acids. CDR3 in amino acids: CASSLSGASNQPQHF. CDR3 DNA sequence: TGCGCCAGCAGCTTGTCGGGGGCCAGCAATCAGCCCCAGCATTTT.

This clonotype has only a few counts. V gene TRBV28 combines with J gene TRBJ1-5; unclear D gene. Trimming stripped 5 bases from V and 4 bases from J, with 3 bases between. This CDR3 spans 11 amino acids. Per the germline V gene, CDR1 is MDHEN and CDR2 is SYDVKM. The CDR3 DNA reads TGTGCCAGCAGTAAAAATCAGCCCCAGCATTTT. Translation gives CASSKNQPQHF. Full variable domain (rest looked up from reference TRBV28 and TRBJ1-5): DVKVTQSSRYLVKRTGEKVFLECVQDMDHENMFWYRQDPGLGLRLIYFSYDVKMKEKGDIPEGYSVSREKKERFSLILESASTNQTSMYLCASSKNQPQHFGDGTRLSIL.

This clonotype has a handful of counts. This chain uses TRBV7-9 with TRBJ1-1; 10 bases are a match to TRBD1. V was clipped by 4 bases and J by 3 bases; unmatched bases: 2. The CDR3 loop spans 14 amino acids. Looked up from germline, CDR1 is SEHNR and CDR2 is FQNEAQ (reference sequence). The chain's CDR3 is CASSSGTGDTEAFF. In nucleotides, the CDR3 is TGTGCCAGCAGCTCCGGGACAGGGGACACTGAAGCTTTCTTT.

The genes are TRBV19 and TRBJ2-6, with D perhaps TRBD1 (6 bases). The germline CDR1 and CDR2 sequences are LNHDA and SQIVND (reference sequence). Trimming shortened V by 2 bases and J by 2 bases, and 16 bases separated the two germline ends. This CDR3 contains 18 residues. The CDR3 spells CASSILQGRLPGANVLTF. As DNA, the CDR3 is TGTGCCAGTAGTATACTACAGGGAAGATTGCCTGGGGCCAACGTCCTGACTTTC.

This clonotype was seen at least ten times. The chain recombines TRBV7-2 with TRBJ2-5; tentatively, D is TRBD2 (5 bases). Trimming left V 5 bases short and J 4 bases short, with 17 bases between. The CDR3 consists of 15 residues. Germline V gene sequence: CDR1 SGHTA, CDR2 FQGNSA. CDR3 residues: CASSPLGGWGETQYF. The CDR3 nucleotides are TGTGCCAGCAGCCCTCTAGGCGGGTGGGGAGAGACCCAGTACTTC.

In regard to this clonotype: It differs at one base from a far larger clone, so likely a read error. Here the CDR3 omits its conserved ending phenylalanine or tryptophan, so a read error is the likely source. The chain recombines TRBV2 with TRBJ1-1; 8 bases are shared with TRBD1. This CDR3 has 14 residues. Trimming removed 6 bases from V and 1 base from J; junction bases left unmatched: 4. CDR1 and CDR2 (germline): SNHLY, FYNNEI. The CDR3 region has the DNA TGTGCCAGCAGCCGCACAGGGGGGAACACTGAAGCTTTCTCT. It specifies CASSRTGGNTEAFS.

Remarks on this clonotype: The missing conserved phenylalanine or tryptophan at the end of this CDR3 makes a read error likely. The DNA of the CDR3 is TGTGCCAGCAACTCCTTGGGACAGTGGAACACTGAAGCTTTCCTT. Translation: CASNSLGQWNTEAFL. V usage is TRBV19 and J usage is TRBJ1-1; 7 positions agree with TRBD1. Unmatched junction bases numbered 11, after V lost 9 bases and J lost 1 base. This CDR3 is built from 15 residues. Germline-derived CDR1 and CDR2 are LNHDA and SQIVND (reference sequence).